Listed below are T cell receptor beta chains from one sample, sequenced in a study of blood T cell repertoires in COVID-19. Some clones are missing from TCRdb's copy, which holds only in-frame ones; the method was immunoSEQ multiplex PCR. The profile covers approximately 120,000 clones, with 60% to 80% appearing a single time and about 6.3% taken by the ten largest. The sample taken for sequencing was peripheral blood. All receptors derive from a man aged 80 or over with COVID-19, enrolled during active disease. The CDR3 runs from the conserved cysteine through the conserved F or W. Each record gives: clone size, J gene, D gene, V gene, CDR3 DNA, CDR3 protein. A D gene is named only where the DNA matches it firmly. The listing skips clone size in some rows; elsewhere it reads once, few, many or a size class.

.,TRBJ2-1,TRBD2,TRBV6-2/TRBV6-3,TGTGCCAGCAGTTACGCTAAAAGGACTAGCGGGAAAAACAATGAGCAGTTCTTC,CASSYAKRTSGKNNEQFF
.,TRBJ1-1,.,TRBV30,TGTGCCTGGAGTGTAGAGGGGAACACTGAAGCTTTCTTT,CAWSVEGNTEAFF
.,TRBJ1-5,.,TRBV5-5,TGTGCCAGCAGCTTGACAGTCTTACTCAATCAGCCCCAGCATTTT,CASSLTVLLNQPQHF
once,TRBJ2-5,TRBD2,TRBV5-1,TGCGCCAGCAGCCTCTGGGGCCTAGCGGGGGAGTACCAAGAGACCCAGTACTTC,CASSLWGLAGEYQETQYF
.,TRBJ2-7,.,TRBV7-2,TGTGCCAGCAGCTACCAGACAGGACCCTACGAGCAGTACTTC,CASSYQTGPYEQYF
.,TRBJ2-7,.,TRBV3-1/TRBV3-2,TGTGCCAGCAGCCCGTCCCTTGGTAGCTACGAGCAGTACTTC,CASSPSLGSYEQYF
few,TRBJ1-1,TRBD1,TRBV6-6,TGTGCCGGATCCCCTCTGGACAGGGGGGACACTGAAGCTTTCTTT,CAGSPLDRGDTEAFF
.,TRBJ2-7,.,TRBV5-1,TGCGCCAGCAGCCCGGACTATACGAAGTCCTACGAGCAGTACTTC,CASSPDYTKSYEQYF
.,TRBJ2-7,TRBD1,TRBV19,TGTGCCAGTAGTCCAAGGACAGGATTCTACGAGCAGTACTTC,CASSPRTGFYEQYF
few,TRBJ2-5,TRBD2,TRBV12-3/TRBV12-4,TGTGCCAGCAGTTGGGGAGGGCGGGAGACCCAGTACTTC,CASSWGGRETQYF
.,TRBJ1-4,.,TRBV7-9,TGTGCCAGCAGCTTGACAGAAAAACTGTTTTTT,CASSLTEKLFF
.,TRBJ2-5,.,TRBV2,TGTGCCAGCGGGCTAGCGAGGGAGACCCAGTACTTC,CASGLARETQYF
.,TRBJ2-7,.,TRBV7-9,TGTGCCAGCAGCGGGGGACTGCGACTCTACGAGCAGTACTTC,CASSGGLRLYEQYF
.,TRBJ1-6,.,TRBV19,TGTGCCAGTAGTAATGACAGAAGCTCCTATAATTCACCCCTCCACTTT,CASSNDRSSYNSPLHF
once,TRBJ2-2,.,TRBV24-1,TGTGCCACCAGTGATTCTGGGGCATCCGGGGAGCTGTTTTTT,CATSDSGASGELFF
.,TRBJ2-1,TRBD2,TRBV19,TGTGCCAGTAGTCGGACTAGCGGTTCCTACAATGAGCAGTTCTTC,CASSRTSGSYNEQFF
.,TRBJ2-7,TRBD2,TRBV29-1,TGCAGCGTTGTGCCCGGGACTAGCGGGGTTGGCTACGAGCAGTACTTC,CSVVPGTSGVGYEQYF
.,TRBJ2-5,TRBD2,TRBV5-4,TGTGCCAGCAGCTACCTAGCGGGATCTGGGCAAGAGACCCAGTACTTC,CASSYLAGSGQETQYF
.,TRBJ1-2,TRBD1,TRBV9,TGTGCCAGCAGCGGTGGGACAGGGGGCAACGGCTACACCTTC,CASSGGTGGNGYTF
.,TRBJ2-1,TRBD2,TRBV25-1,TGTGCCAGCAGCCCGGGACTAGCGGGAGTCAATGAGCAGTTCTTC,CASSPGLAGVNEQFF
.,TRBJ2-2,.,TRBV10-1,TGCGCCAGCAGTGAGTCTTACGGGTCGAACACCGGGGAGCTGTTTTTT,CASSESYGSNTGELFF
.,TRBJ1-1,.,TRBV14,TGTGCCAGCAGCCCTTTGGACACTTGGAACACTGAAGCTTTCTTT,CASSPLDTWNTEAFF
.,TRBJ2-5,.,TRBV21-1,TGTGCCAGCAGCAGCCCTCAGGGGACCCAAGAGACCCAGTACTTC,CASSSPQGTQETQYF
.,TRBJ2-3,.,TRBV5-4,TGTGCCAGCAGCGTTGGGACTCGAGGTAGCACAGATACGCAGTATTTT,CASSVGTRGSTDTQYF
.,TRBJ2-1,TRBD2,TRBV11-3,TGTGCCAGCAGCTCGGGACTAGCGTTCTACAATGAGCAGTTCTTC,CASSSGLAFYNEQFF
.,TRBJ1-2,TRBD1,TRBV5-1,TGCGCCAGCAGCTTGACCTCCGGACAGGGGAACTATGGCTACACCTTC,CASSLTSGQGNYGYTF
.,TRBJ2-2,.,TRBV2,TGTGCCAGCAGTGAAGACAGGCTGAACACCGGGGAGCTGTTTTTT,CASSEDRLNTGELFF
.,TRBJ1-5,.,TRBV5-1,TGCGCCAGCAGCTTGACAGGTCCGGACCAGCCCCAGCATTTT,CASSLTGPDQPQHF
.,TRBJ1-6,TRBD1,TRBV7-8,TGTGCCAGCAGCCTGGGGGGACAGGGTCGGCATTCACCCCTCCACTTT,CASSLGGQGRHSPLHF
.,TRBJ2-3,TRBD2,TRBV28,TGTGCCAGCCGACTAGCAGCTAGCACAGATACGCAGTATTTT,CASRLAASTDTQYF
.,TRBJ1-2,.,TRBV7-8,TGTGCCAGCAGCTTAGCGATCGCAGGGGAGACCTATGGCTACACCTTC,CASSLAIAGETYGYTF
.,TRBJ1-6,.,TRBV28,TGTGCCAGCAGGACAGAGGAATATAATTCACCCCTCCACTTT,CASRTEEYNSPLHF
.,TRBJ1-6,.,TRBV6-5,TGTGCCAGCAGTTACGGTTCAGATTCACCCCTCCACTTT,CASSYGSDSPLHF
.,TRBJ2-5,.,TRBV6-1,TGTGCCAGCAGTGAACGAGAGACCCAGTACTTC,CASSERETQYF
few,TRBJ2-1,TRBD2,TRBV10-1,TGCGCCAGCAGTTTGACTAGCGGGAGGGATGAGCAGTTCTTC,CASSLTSGRDEQFF
few,TRBJ2-7,.,TRBV9,TGTGCCAGCAGCGTAGGGCAGGATGACGAGCAGTACTTC,CASSVGQDDEQYF
.,TRBJ1-3,TRBD1,TRBV7-2,TGTGCCAGCAGCTTAGTGACAGGGGGCTCTGGAAACACCATATATTTT,CASSLVTGGSGNTIYF